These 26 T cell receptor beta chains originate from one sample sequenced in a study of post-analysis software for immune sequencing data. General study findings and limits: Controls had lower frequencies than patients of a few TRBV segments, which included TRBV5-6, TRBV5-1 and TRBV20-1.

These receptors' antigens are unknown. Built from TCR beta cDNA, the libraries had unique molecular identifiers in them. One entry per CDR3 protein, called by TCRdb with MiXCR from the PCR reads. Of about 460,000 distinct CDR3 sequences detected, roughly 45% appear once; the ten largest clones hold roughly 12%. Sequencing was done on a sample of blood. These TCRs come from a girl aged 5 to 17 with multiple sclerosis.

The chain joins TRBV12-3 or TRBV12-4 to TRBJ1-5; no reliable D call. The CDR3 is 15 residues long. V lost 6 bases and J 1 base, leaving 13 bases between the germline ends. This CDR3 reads CASSLGSGSNQPQHF. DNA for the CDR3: TGTGCCAGCAGCCTCGGGTCCGGGAGCAATCAGCCCCAGCATTTT.

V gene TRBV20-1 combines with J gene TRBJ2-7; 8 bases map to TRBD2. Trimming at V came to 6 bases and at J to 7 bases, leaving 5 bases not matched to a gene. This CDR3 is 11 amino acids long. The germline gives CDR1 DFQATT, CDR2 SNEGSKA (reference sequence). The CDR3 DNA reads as TGCAGTGCCCAGCGGGAGCGGGAGCAGTACTTC. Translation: CSAQREREQYF.

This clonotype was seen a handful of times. The CDR3 reads CASSVGQENEKLFF. The CDR3 DNA follows: TGTGCCAGCAGCGTCGGACAGGAAAATGAAAAACTGTTTTTT. The chain recombines TRBV5-6 with TRBJ1-4; 7 nucleotides line up with TRBD1. Germline values: CDR1 SGHDT, CDR2 YYEEEE. The V segment lost 4 bases and the J segment 5 bases; nucleotides outside the gene matches: 5. The CDR3 is 14 residues long.

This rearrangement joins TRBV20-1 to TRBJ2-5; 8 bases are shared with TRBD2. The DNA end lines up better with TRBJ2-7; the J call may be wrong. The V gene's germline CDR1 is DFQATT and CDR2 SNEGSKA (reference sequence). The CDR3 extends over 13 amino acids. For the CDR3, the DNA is TGCAGTGCTGGCGGCGGGGGGTGTGACGAGCAGTACTTC. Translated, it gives CSAGGGGCDEQYF.

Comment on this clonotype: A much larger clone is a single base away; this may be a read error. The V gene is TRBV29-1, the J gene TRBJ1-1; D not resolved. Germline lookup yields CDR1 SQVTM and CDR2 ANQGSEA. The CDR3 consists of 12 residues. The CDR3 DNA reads TGCAGCGTTGAATGGGTGAACACTGAAACTTTCTTT. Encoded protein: CSVEWVNTETFF.

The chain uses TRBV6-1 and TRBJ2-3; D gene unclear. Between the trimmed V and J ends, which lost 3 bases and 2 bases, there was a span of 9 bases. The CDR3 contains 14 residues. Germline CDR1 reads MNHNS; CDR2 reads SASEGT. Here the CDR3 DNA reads TGTGCCAGCAGTGAGTTTATCTCCACAGATACGCAGTATTTT. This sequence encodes CASSEFISTDTQYF.

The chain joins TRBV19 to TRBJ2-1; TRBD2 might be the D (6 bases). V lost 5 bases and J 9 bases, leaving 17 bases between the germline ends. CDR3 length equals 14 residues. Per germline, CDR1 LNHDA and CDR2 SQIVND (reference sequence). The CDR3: CASSLGSGITEQFF. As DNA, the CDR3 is TGTGCCAGTAGTCTCGGTAGCGGAATAACTGAGCAGTTCTTC.

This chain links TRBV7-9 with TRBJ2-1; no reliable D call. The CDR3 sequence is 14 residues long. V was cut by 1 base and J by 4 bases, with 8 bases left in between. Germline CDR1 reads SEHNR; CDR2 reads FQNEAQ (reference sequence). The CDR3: CASSLVVKYNEQFF. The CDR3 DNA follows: TGTGCCAGCAGCTTAGTGGTGAAATACAATGAGCAGTTCTTC.

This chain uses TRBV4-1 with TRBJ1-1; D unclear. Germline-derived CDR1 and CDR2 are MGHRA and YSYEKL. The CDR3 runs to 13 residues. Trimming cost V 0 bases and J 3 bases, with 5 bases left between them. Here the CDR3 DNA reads TGCGCCAGCAGCCAAGAGGTCCACACTGAAGCTTTCTTT. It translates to CASSQEVHTEAFF.

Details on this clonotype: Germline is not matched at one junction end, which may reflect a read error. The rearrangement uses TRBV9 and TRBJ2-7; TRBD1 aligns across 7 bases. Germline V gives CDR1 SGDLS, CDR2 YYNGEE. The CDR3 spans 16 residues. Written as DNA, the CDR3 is TGTGCCGGCAGCGCAACGCTTGGGACAGAAAGCTACGAGCAGTACTTC. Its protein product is CAGSATLGTESYEQYF.

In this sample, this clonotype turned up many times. The CDR3 sequence is CSAQVSPVNEQFF. CDR3 bases: TGCAGCGCTCAGGTCAGCCCGGTCAATGAGCAGTTCTTC. The rearrangement links TRBV29-1 to TRBJ2-1; D gene uncertain. Trimming took off 7 bases at V and 6 bases at J, with 16 bases between the two ends. Germline V lookup: CDR1 SQVTM, CDR2 ANQGSEA. CDR3 length: 13 amino acids.

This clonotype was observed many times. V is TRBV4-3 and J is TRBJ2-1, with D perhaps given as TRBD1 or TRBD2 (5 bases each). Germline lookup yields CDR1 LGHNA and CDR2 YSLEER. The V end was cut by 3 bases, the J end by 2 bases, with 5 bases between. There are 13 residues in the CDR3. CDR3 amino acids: CASSQGAYNEQFF. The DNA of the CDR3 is TGCGCCAGCAGCCAGGGGGCCTACAATGAGCAGTTCTTC.

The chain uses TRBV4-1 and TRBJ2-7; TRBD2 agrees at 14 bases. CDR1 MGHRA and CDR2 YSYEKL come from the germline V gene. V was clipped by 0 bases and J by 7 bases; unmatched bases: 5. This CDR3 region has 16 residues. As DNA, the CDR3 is TGCGCCAGCAGCCAAGAATGGACTAGCGGGAGGAAAGAGCAGTACTTC. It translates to CASSQEWTSGRKEQYF.

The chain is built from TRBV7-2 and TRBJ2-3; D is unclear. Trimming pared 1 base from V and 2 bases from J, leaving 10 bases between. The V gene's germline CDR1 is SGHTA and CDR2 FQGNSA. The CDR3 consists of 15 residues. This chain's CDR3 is CASSLVQDPTDTQYF. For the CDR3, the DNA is TGTGCCAGCAGCTTAGTTCAAGATCCCACAGATACGCAGTATTTT.

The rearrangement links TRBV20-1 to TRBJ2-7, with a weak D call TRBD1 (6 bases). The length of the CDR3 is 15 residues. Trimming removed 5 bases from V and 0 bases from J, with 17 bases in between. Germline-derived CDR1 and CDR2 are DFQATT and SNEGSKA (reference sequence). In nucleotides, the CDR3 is TGCAGTGCTGAACCAGGGGTTCCCTCCTCCTACGAGCAGTACTTC. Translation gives CSAEPGVPSSYEQYF.

The CDR3: CAISANLDEQFF. DNA of the CDR3: TGTGCCATCAGTGCGAATTTGGATGAGCAGTTCTTC. V and J are TRBV10-3 and TRBJ2-1; no definite D call. V lost 4 bases and J 8 bases, leaving 9 bases between the germline ends. The V gene's germline CDR1 is ENHRY and CDR2 SYGVKD. The CDR3 sequence is 12 residues long.

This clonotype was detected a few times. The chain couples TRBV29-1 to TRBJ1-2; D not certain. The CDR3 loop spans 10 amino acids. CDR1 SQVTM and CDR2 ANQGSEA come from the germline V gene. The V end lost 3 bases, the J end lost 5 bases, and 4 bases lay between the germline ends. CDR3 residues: CSVEEYGYTF. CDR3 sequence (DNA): TGCAGCGTTGAGGAGTATGGCTACACCTTC.

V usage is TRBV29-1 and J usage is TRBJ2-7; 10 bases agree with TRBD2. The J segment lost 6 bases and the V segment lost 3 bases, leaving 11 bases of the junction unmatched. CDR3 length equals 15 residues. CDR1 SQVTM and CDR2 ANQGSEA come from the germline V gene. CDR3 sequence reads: CSVDSMIAGGREQYF. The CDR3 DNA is TGCAGCGTTGATAGCATGATAGCGGGAGGTCGCGAGCAGTACTTC.

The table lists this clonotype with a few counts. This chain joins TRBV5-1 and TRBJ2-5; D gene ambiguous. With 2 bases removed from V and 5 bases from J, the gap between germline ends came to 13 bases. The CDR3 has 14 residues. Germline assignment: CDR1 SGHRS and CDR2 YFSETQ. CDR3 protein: CASSFDPRMETQYF. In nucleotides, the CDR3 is TGCGCCAGCAGCTTTGATCCAAGGATGGAGACCCAGTACTTC.

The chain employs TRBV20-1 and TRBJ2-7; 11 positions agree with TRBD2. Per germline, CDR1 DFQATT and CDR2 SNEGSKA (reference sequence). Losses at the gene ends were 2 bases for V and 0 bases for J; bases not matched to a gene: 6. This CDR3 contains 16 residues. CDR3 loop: CSARRLAGGSSYEQYF. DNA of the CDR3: TGCAGTGCTAGAAGGCTAGCGGGAGGCAGCTCCTACGAGCAGTACTTC.

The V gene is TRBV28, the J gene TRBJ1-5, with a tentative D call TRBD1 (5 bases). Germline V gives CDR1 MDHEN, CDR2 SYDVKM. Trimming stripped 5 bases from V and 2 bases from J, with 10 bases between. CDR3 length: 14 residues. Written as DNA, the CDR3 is TGTGCCAGCAGTAACTCGGGGGGCAATCAGCCCCAGCATTTT. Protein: CASSNSGGNQPQHF.

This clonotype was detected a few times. CDR3 DNA: TGTGCCAGCGCAGGAGATGGAATCTACGAGCAGTACTTC. Protein sequence: CASAGDGIYEQYF. V gene TRBV27 combines with J gene TRBJ2-7; no firm D call. The V gene lost 8 bases and the J gene lost 3 bases, with 14 bases spanning the gap. Germline assignment: CDR1 MNHEY and CDR2 SMNVEV (reference sequence). CDR3 size: 13 residues.

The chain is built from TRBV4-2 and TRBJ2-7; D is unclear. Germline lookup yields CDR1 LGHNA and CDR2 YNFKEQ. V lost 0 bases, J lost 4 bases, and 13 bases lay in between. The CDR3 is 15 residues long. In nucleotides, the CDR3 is TGTGCCAGCAGCCAAGATCTCGACTTCAGATACGAGCAGTACTTC. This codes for CASSQDLDFRYEQYF.

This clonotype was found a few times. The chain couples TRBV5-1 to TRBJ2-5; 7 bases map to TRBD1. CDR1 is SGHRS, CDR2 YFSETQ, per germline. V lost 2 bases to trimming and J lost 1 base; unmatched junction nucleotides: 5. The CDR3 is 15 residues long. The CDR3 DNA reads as TGCGCCAGCAGCTTAATCGGGACAGCCCAAGAGACCCAGTACTTC. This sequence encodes CASSLIGTAQETQYF.

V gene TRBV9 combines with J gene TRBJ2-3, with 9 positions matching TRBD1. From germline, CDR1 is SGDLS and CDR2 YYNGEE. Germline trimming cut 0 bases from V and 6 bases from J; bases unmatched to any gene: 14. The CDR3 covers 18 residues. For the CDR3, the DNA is TGTGCCAGCAGCGTAGCTCCCCTACAGGGGGCGGCTCAGGATACGCAGTATTTT. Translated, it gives CASSVAPLQGAAQDTQYF.

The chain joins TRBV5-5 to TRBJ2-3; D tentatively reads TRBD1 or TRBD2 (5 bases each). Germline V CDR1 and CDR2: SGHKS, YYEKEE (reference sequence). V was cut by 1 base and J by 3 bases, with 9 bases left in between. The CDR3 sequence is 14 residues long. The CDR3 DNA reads TGTGCCAGCAGCTTGATGGGGGAAACAGATACGCAGTATTTT. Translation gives CASSLMGETDTQYF.